A selection of T cell receptor beta chains follows, all from one sample in a study of T cells in Graves' hyperthyroidism and ophthalmopathy. Using its own MiXCR run on the multiplex PCR reads, TCRdb lists one record per CDR3 protein. The sample yields approximately 630,000 distinct CDR3 sequences, around 15% seen once. Sequenced input: blood. All receptors come from a woman aged 25 to 39 with Graves' hyperthyroidism. Each CDR3 is given with its conserved first and last residue. A D gene is named only where the DNA matches it firmly. The size entry is marked missing in some rows and otherwise reads once, few, many or a size class.

>TRBJ2-1|many|TRBV11-2|TRBD1
TGTGCCAGCAGCTTGGGACAGGGGGCGTTCAATGAGCAGTTCTTC
CASSLGQGAFNEQFF
>TRBJ2-3|many|TRBV7-6|TRBD1
TGTGCCAGCAGCTGGACAGGGGCAACTAGCACAGATACGCAGTATTTT
CASSWTGATSTDTQYF
>TRBJ2-1|many|TRBV7-3|-
TGTGCCAGCAGCTTAATCTCAAACAATGAGCAGTTCTTC
CASSLISNNEQFF
>TRBJ2-6|-|TRBV20-1|-
TGCAGTGCTAGAATGGGGCCTGGGGCCAACGTCCTGACTTTC
CSARMGPGANVLTF
>TRBJ1-4|-|TRBV12-5|-
TGTGCTAGTGGTTTGGTACTAGAACGGCTTAATGAAAAACTGTTTTTT
CASGLVLERLNEKLFF
>TRBJ2-1|-|TRBV24-1|-
TGTGCCACCAGTGACCCGGACCACTCCTACAATGAGCAGTTCTTC
CATSDPDHSYNEQFF
>TRBJ1-2|-|TRBV18|-
TGTGCCAGCTCACCCTCAGGGGTTAACTATGGCTACACCTTC
CASSPSGVNYGYTF
>TRBJ1-4|-|TRBV29-1|-
TGCAGCGTTGACGACGGGATCGGTGGAAAACTGTTTTTT
CSVDDGIGGKLFF
>TRBJ1-1|-|TRBV28|-
TGTGCCAGCAGTTTAGAATGGGGTTTGAACACTGAAGCTTTCTTT
CASSLEWGLNTEAFF
>TRBJ2-5|many|TRBV27|-
TGTGCCAGCAGTCGACTTAAAAGAGAGACCCAGTACTTC
CASSRLKRETQYF
>TRBJ2-7|-|TRBV5-8|TRBD1
TGTGCCAGCAGCCAAGTAAACAGGGGGCCCTACGAGCAGTACTTC
CASSQVNRGPYEQYF
>TRBJ2-7|-|TRBV19|TRBD2
TGTGCCAGTAGGGACGGCGGGGGGAGCTCCTACGAGCAGTACTTC
CASRDGGGSSYEQYF
>TRBJ1-5|few|TRBV19|TRBD1
TGTGCCAGTTCAAGCGAACAGGGGGCTTGGGTTAGCAATCAGCCCCAGCATTTT
CASSSEQGAWVSNQPQHF
>TRBJ2-2|-|TRBV11-1|-
TGTGCCAGCAGCCGACGCCGGGCGGGGATCGGGGAGCTGTTTTTT
CASSRRRAGIGELFF
>TRBJ2-1|many|TRBV28|TRBD2
TGTGCCAGCAGTTTTCGCGGGAGAAAGAATGAGCAGTTCTTC
CASSFRGRKNEQFF
>TRBJ2-4|few|TRBV5-6|TRBD1
TGTGCCAGCAGTGCCGGGACAGGGAAAAACATTCAGTACTTC
CASSAGTGKNIQYF
>TRBJ1-6|-|TRBV6-2/TRBV6-3|-
TGTGCCACTTACAGGGCGGATCATAATTCACCCCTCCACTTT
CATYRADHNSPLHF
>TRBJ2-7|few|TRBV24-1|-
TGTGCCACCAGTGATTTGCATAACGGGGTCTACGAGCAGTACTTC
CATSDLHNGVYEQYF
>TRBJ1-4|-|TRBV11-1|-
TGTGCCAGCAGCTTAATCCGGCCGCCCAGGCTTAGTGAAAAACTGTCTTTT
CASSLIRPPRLSEKLSF
>TRBJ2-2|-|TRBV4-2|-
TGTGCCAGCAGCCAAGAGTGGGGAGGACTCCGATCGGGGGAGCTGTTTTTT
CASSQEWGGLRSGELFF
>TRBJ2-7|many|TRBV28|TRBD1
TGTGCCAGCAGCACTCCGGGACAGGTCTACGAGCAGTACTTC
CASSTPGQVYEQYF
>TRBJ1-2|many|TRBV28|TRBD1
TGTGCCAGCAGTGGCCAGACAGGGGATGGGGGCACGGATGGCTACACCTTC
CASSGQTGDGGTDGYTF
>TRBJ2-7|few|TRBV6-2/TRBV6-3|-
TGTGTCAGCAGTAGACTAGACAACTACGAGCAGTACTTC
CVSSRLDNYEQYF
>TRBJ2-7|-|TRBV4-2|TRBD2
TGTGCCAGCAGCCAAGGCCTAGCGGGTGCCTACGAGCAGTACTTC
CASSQGLAGAYEQYF
>TRBJ2-5|many|TRBV2|-
TGTGCCAGCAGTGGATTAGCGGAAGAGACCCAGTACTTC
CASSGLAEETQYF
>TRBJ1-1|many|TRBV12-3/TRBV12-4|TRBD1
TGTGCCAGCAGTCCCGGGACAGTAGTGAACACTGAAGCTTTCTTT
CASSPGTVVNTEAFF